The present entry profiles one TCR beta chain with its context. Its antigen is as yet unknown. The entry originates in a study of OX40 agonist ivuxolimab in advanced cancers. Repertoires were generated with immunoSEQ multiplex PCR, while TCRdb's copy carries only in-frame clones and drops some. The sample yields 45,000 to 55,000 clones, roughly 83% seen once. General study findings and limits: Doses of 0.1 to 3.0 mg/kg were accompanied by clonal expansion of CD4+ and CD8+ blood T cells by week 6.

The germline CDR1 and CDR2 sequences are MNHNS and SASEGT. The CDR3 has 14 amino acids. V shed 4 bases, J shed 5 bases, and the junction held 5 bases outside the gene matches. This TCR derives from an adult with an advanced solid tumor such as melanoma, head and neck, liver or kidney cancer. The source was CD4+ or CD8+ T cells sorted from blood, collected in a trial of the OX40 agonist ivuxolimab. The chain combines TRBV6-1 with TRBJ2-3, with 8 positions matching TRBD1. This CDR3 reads CASSGRQGIDTQYF. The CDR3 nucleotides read TGTGCCAGCAGTGGGAGACAGGGGATAGATACGCAGTATTTT.